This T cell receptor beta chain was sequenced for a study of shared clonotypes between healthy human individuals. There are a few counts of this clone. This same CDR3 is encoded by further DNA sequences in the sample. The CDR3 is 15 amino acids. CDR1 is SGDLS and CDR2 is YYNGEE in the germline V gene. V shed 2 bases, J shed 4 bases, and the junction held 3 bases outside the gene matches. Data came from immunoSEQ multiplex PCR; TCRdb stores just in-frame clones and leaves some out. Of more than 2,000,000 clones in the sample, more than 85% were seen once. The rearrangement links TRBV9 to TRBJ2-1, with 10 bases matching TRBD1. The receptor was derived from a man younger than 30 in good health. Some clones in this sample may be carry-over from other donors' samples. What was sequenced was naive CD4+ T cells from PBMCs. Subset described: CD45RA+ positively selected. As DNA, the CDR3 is TGTGCCAGCAGCGTGGGACAGGGGACTTACAATGAGCAGTTCTTC. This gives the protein CASSVGQGTYNEQFF.